A selection of T cell receptor beta chains follows, all from one sample in a study of blood T cell repertoires in COVID-19. Produced via immunoSEQ multiplex PCR; TCRdb's table is partial and in-frame only. The repertoire holds 50,000 to 65,000 clones, with more than 75% as singletons. Sequenced: peripheral blood. The origin of the receptors is a human donor in a cohort sampled during active COVID-19. CDR3s leave out the opening cysteine and the closing phenylalanine or tryptophan. The order of the fields is V gene, CDR3 protein.

>TRBV11-2
ASSRGVLPMSEQY
>TRBV5-1
ASSLVAGGTEAF
>TRBV4-2
ASSQPDRGVTEAF
>TRBV9
ASSVVAGQGRMSEQF
>TRBV10-2
ASLATYNEQF
>TRBV9
ASGKREKSYNEQF
>TRBV5-1
ASSLTAGEQPQH
>TRBV9
ASSELAGGPISDTQY
>TRBV6-5
ASSAHRAINTIY
>TRBV5-1
ASSNGPGRSYNEQF
>TRBV28
ASSSLGFEQF
>TRBV28
ASSPSGSVYEQY
>TRBV9
ASSVAPTGNDEQY
>TRBV28
ASSWRGDEQY
>TRBV13
ASSFRTSGYNEQF
>TRBV28
ASSSGDRDSAEAF
>TRBV2
ASRTSEYNEQF
>TRBV11-2
ASSQVRDSAYNEQF
>TRBV6-1
ASSEGSTGGRGYT
>TRBV11-2
ASSQKGLRGNEQF
>TRBV18
ASSPTSSYNEQF
>TRBV5-1
ASSPLVGQGGHEQF